This T cell receptor (beta chain) was sequenced for a study of T cell responses to AZD1222 COVID-19 vaccine. TCRdb keeps only in-frame clones here, not all; method: immunoSEQ multiplex PCR. This table holds 150,000 to 200,000 clones, roughly 92% found once. V lost 4 bases to trimming and J lost 5 bases, with 6 bases between them. Germline CDR1 is KGHSH and CDR2 is LQKENI. The CDR3 sequence is 12 residues long. The source is an adult who received the AZD1222 COVID-19 vaccine. Sequences were derived from peripheral blood, sampled 28 days after the second AZD1222 dose. This chain joins TRBV18 and TRBJ1-5; D remains ambiguous. CDR3 in amino acids: CASSQSDQPQHF. CDR3 bases: TGTGCCAGCTCACAATCTGATCAGCCCCAGCATTTT.